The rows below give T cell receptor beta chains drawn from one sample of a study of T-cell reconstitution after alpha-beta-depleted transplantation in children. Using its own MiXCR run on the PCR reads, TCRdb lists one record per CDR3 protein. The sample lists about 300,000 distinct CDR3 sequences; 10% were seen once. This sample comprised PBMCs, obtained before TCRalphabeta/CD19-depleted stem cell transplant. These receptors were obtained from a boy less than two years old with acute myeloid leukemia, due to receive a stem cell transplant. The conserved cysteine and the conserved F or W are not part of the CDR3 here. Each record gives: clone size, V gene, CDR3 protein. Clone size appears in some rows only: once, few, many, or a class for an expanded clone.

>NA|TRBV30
AWSPGQTNQPQH
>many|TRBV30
AWRAGPGNTIY
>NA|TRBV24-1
ATSEAYEQY
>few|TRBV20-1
SARGPAGITEAF
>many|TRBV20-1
SAHPGDGADTQY
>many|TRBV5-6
ASSPPGQVTDTQY
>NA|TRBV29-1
SVRGRLNTEAF
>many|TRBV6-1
ASSETRGNTIY
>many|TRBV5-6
ASSSFWGNTGELF
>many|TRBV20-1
SARGTTGDPYGDTQY
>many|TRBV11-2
ASSSNLRGYEQY
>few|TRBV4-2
ASSHKGTSDYNEQF
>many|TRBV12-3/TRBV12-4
ASSLTVKKGTQY
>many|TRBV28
ASSPLGATNEKLF
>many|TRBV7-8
ASSPGLNTGELF
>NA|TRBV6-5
ASSQQGGSYEQY
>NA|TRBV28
ASSLLAGGPSTGELF
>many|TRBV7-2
ASSLVGGKGNEQF
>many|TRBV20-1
SASEADTQY
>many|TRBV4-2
ASSQAQGVSSYEQY
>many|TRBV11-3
ASSLRMDTQY
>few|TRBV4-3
ASSQGSRTTDEQY
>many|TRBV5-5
ASSLAGTAFSTDTQY
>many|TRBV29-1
SVGIQGARGIQY
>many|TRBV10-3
AISAGTSGGYTDTQY
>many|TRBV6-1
ASSVSGRSYEQY
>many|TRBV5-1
ASSLSGRSKNIQY
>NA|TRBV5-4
ASSLPDGVLYEQY
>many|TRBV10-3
AISDASNQPQH